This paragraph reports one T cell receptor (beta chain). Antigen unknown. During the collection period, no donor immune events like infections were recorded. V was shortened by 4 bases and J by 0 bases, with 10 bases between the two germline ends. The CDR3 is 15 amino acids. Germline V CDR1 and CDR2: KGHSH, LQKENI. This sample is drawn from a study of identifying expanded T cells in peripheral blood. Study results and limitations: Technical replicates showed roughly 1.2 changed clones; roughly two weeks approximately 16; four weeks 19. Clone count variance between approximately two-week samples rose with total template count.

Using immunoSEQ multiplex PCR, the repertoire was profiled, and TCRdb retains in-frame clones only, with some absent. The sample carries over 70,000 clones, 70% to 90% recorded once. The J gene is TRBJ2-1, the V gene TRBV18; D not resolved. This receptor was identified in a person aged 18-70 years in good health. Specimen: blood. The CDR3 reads CASSLTVGSYNEQFF. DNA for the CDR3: TGTGCCAGCTCACTAACAGTGGGCTCCTACAATGAGCAGTTCTTC.